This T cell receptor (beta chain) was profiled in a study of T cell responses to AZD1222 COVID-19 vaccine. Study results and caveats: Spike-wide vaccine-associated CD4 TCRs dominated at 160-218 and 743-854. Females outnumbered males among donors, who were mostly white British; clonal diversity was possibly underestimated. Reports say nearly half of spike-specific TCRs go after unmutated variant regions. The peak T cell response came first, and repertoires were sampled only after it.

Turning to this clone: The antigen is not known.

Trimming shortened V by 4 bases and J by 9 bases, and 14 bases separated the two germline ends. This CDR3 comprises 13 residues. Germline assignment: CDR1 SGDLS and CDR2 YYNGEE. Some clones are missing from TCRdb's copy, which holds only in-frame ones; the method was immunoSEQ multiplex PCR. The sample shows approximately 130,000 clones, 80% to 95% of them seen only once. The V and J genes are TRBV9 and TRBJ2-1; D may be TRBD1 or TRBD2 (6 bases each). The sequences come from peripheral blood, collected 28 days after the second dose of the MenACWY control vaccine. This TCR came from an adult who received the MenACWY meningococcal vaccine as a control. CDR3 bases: TGTGCCAGCAGCTATGGAGGGGGAGGTGAGCAGTTCTTC. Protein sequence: CASSYGGGGEQFF.